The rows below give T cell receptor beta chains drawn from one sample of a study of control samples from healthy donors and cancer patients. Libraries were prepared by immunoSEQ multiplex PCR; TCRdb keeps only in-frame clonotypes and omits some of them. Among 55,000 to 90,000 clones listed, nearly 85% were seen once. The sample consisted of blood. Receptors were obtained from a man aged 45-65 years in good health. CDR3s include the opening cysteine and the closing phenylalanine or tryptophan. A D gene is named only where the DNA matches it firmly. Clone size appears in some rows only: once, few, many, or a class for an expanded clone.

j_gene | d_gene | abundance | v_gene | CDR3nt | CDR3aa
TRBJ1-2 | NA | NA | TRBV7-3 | TGTGCCAGCAGCTTGAGGATGGACGGTATGGGCTACACCTTC | CASSLRMDGMGYTF
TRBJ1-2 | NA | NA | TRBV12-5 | TGTGCTAGTGGTTTGGTACTCAGGGGCCTAGCTAACTATGGCTACACCTTC | CASGLVLRGLANYGYTF
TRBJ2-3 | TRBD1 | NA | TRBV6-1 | TGTGCCAGCAGTGACCTCATCACATGGGGACAGCGCACAGATACGCAGTATTTT | CASSDLITWGQRTDTQYF
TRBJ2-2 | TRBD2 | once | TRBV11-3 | TGTGCCAGCAGCTTTACCGGTAGCGGGGGACCGGGCGGGGAGCTGTTTTTT | CASSFTGSGGPGGELFF
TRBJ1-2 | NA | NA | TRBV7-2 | TGTGCCAGCAGCTTAGACAGAAAGGGTGGTGGCTACACCTTC | CASSLDRKGGGYTF
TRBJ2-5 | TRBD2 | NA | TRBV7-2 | TGTGCCAGCAGCTTAGTTCTGTCTAGCGGGGGACAGACCCAGTACTTC | CASSLVLSSGGQTQYF
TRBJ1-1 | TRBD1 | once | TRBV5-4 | TGTGCCAGCAGCGTGACAGGGAGCCACACTGAAGCTTTCTTT | CASSVTGSHTEAFF
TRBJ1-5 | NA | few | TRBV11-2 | TGTGCCAGCAGCTTAAGAGAGGATCAGCCCCAGCATTTT | CASSLREDQPQHF
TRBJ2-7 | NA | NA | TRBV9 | TGTGCCAGCAGCCGACAGGAACTCCGGGCCGAGCAGTACTTC | CASSRQELRAEQYF
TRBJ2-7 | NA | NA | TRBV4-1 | TGCGCCAGCAGGAAAGAAGTTTCCAGTGACTCCTACGAGCAGTACTTC | CASRKEVSSDSYEQYF
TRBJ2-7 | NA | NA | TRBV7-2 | TGTGCCAGCAGCTTAGGTTTCGGGGACTACGAGCAGTACTTC | CASSLGFGDYEQYF
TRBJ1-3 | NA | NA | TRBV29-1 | TGCAGCGTTCGCAGTTTGGGAAACACCATATATTTT | CSVRSLGNTIYF
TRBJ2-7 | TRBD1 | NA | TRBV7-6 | TGTGCCAGCAGCCAACTTAACGACCGTCGGGACAGGGTACGTGAGCAGTACTTC | CASSQLNDRRDRVREQYF
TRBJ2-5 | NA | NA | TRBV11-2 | TGTGCCAGCACCCGCTCGGTCGGGGAGACCCAGTACTTC | CASTRSVGETQYF
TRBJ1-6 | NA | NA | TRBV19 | TGTGCCAGTAGTAGGGGCTTACAGGGAACCCCCCGTAATTCACCCCTCCACTTT | CASSRGLQGTPRNSPLHF
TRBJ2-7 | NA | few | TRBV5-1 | TGCGCCAGCAGCTTGGTTGGGGTTGAGTACGAGCAGTACTTC | CASSLVGVEYEQYF